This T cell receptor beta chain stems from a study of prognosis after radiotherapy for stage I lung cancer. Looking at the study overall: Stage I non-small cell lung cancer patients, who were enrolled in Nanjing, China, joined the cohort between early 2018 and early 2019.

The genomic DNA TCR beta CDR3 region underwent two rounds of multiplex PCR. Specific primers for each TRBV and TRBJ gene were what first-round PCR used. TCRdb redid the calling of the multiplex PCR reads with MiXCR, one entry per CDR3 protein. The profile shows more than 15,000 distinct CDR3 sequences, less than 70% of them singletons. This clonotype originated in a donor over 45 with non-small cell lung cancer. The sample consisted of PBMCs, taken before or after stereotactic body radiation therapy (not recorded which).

CDR3 sequence reads: CSAQNRGKLCEQFF. The CDR3 region has the DNA TGCAGTGCTCAAAACAGGGGGAAGCTTTGTGAGCAGTTCTTC. V and J are TRBV20-1 and TRBJ2-1, with TRBD1 matching 8 bases. The V gene end was trimmed by 5 bases and the J gene end by 9 bases; junction bases not matched to a gene: 12. The CDR3 covers 14 residues. Germline lookup yields CDR1 DFQATT and CDR2 SNEGSKA (reference sequence).